Sequencing of this TCR beta chain was carried out in a study of T-cell reconstitution after alpha-beta-depleted transplantation in children. General study results and limits: Most T-cell counts and diversity one year after the transplant came from T cells that were newly produced.

Library preparation (for TCRbeta) was performed with unique molecular identifiers. TCRdb used MiXCR to reprocess the PCR reads, holding one entry per CDR3 protein. The table shows 500,000 to 650,000 distinct CDR3 sequences, with 11% occurring only once. Losses at the gene ends were 7 bases for V and 3 bases for J; bases not matched to a gene: 9. Germline-derived CDR1 and CDR2 are SQVTM and ANQGSEA. The CDR3 has 13 amino acids. Concerning this clonotype: Its specificity is not known.

This receptor was identified in a female patient aged 2-10 years who had a stem cell transplant for aplastic anemia, so the T cells may come from the graft donor. Source: PBMCs, mostly from graft donor cells, taken 180 days after TCRalphabeta/CD19-depleted stem cell transplant. The J gene is TRBJ2-7, the V gene TRBV29-1, with 7 bases that match TRBD1. CDR3 nucleotide sequence: TGCAGCGCTACCGACAGGGCGTTCTACGAGCAGTACTTC. It specifies CSATDRAFYEQYF.